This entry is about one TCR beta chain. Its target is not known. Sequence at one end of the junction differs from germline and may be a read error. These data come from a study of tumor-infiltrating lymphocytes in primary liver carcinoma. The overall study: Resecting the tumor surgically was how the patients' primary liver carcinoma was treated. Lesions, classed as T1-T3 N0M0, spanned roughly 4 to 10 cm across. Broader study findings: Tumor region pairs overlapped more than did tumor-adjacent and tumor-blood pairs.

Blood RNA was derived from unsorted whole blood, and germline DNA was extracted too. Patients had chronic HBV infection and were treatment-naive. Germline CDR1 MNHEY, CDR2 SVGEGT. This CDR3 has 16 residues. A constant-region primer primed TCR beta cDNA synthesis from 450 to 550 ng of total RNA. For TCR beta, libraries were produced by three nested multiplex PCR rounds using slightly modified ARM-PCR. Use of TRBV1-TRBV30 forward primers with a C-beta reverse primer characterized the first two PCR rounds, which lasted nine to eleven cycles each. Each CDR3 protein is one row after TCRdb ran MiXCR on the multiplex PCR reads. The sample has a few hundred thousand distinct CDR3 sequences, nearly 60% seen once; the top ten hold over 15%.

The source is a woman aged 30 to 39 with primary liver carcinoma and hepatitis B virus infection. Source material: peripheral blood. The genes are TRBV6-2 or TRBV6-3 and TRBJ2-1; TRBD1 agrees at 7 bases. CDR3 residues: CACSYSTDRRTDEQFF. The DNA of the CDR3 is TGTGCCTGCAGTTACTCGACGGACAGGAGGACCGATGAGCAGTTCTTC.